The clone carrying this TCR beta chain was seen at least ten times. Its antigen is not identified. The data derive from a study of breast tumors, draining lymph nodes, adjacent tissues. TCRdb recomputed calls from the multiplex PCR reads with MiXCR, one row per CDR3 protein. The sample has more than 100,000 distinct CDR3 sequences, about 22% seen once; the top ten hold about 2.4%. Study observations and caveats: Tumor TCR diversity was below lymph nodes but above nontumor tissue. Tumor T cell lymph node origin was a supported hypothesis, not proven. Data fit most tumor T cells coming from lymph node, expanding in tumor. Luminal-like breast cancer showed significantly greater tumor-nontumor repertoire similarity than basal-like breast cancer did.

Axillary draining lymph nodes of breast cancer patients supplied the node samples. The CDR3 totals 15 residues. Between the trimmed V and J ends, which lost 0 bases and 5 bases, there was a span of 10 bases. Germline loops: CDR1 LGHNA, CDR2 YNFKEQ. The rearrangement links TRBV4-2 to TRBJ2-2; no clear D. This sequence originates from a female donor with breast cancer. Some clones in this sample may be carry-over from other donors' samples. The sequenced sample consisted of axillary lymph node tissue. The CDR3 nucleotides read TGTGCCAGCAGCCAAGACCATATCAGTACCGGGGAGCTGTTTTTT. This sequence encodes CASSQDHISTGELFF.